The clone carrying this T cell receptor (beta chain) was detected a few times. Its antigen is unknown. Trimming took 1 base from V and 0 from J, leaving 3 bases between them. This CDR3 is 14 amino acids long. CDR1 LGHDT and CDR2 YNNKEL come from the germline V gene (reference sequence). This record belongs to a study of early T cells in non-severe SARS-CoV-2 infection. Study overall: RNA in bulk from unsorted whole blood was sequenced, and chains were unpaired. Study conclusions and caveats: Comparison of clonotypes with VDJdb favored anti-spike CD8 responses while missing private and CD4 specificities.

Individual cDNA molecules carried attached unique molecular identifiers. TCRdb recomputed calls from the 5' RACE reads with MiXCR, one row per CDR3 protein. The table lists 25,000 to 35,000 distinct CDR3 sequences, roughly 5.4% of them singletons. Sequencing input: whole blood. The chain employs TRBV3-1 and TRBJ1-4, with D unresolved. The source of this sequence is an adult who was a healthcare worker with PCR-confirmed SARS-CoV-2 infection or an uninfected control (not recorded which). DNA of the CDR3: TGTGCCAGCAGCCAAGTTGCAACTAATGAAAAACTGTTTTTT. The encoded protein is CASSQVATNEKLFF.